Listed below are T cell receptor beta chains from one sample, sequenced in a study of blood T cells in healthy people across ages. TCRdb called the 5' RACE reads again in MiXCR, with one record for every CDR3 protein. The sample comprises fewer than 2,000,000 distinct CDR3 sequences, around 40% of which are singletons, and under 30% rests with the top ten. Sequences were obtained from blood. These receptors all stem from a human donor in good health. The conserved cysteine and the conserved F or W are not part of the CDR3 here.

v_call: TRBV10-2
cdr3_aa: ASSDLTGKSYEQY

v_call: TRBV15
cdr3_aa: ATLGNGIQY

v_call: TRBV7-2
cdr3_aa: ASSLGGPANNEQF

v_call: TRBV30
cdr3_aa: AWNSPGSYEQY

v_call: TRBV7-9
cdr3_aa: ASSSRTSGNGDEQF

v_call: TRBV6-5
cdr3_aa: ASRRDRGVSGYT

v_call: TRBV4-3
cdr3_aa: ASSQESRDTEAF

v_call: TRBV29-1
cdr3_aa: SVEDAGRGTYNEQF

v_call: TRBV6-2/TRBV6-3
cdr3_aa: ASSYEGLAGRDTQY

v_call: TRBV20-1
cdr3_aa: SAREAAGARETQY

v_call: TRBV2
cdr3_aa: ATQRETQY

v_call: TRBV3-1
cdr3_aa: ASSQVSGGRGYT

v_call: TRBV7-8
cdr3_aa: ASSLEGTGGGYEQY

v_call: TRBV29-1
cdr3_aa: SVIDGLTDTQY

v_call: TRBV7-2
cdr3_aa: ASSHRQGSYNEQF

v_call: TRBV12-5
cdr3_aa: ASGFEITRMNTEAF

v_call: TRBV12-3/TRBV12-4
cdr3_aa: ANSLGTGYGYT

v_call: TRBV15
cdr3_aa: ATSPRDRGDYSPLH

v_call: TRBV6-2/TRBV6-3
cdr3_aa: ASSSPGRVYEQY

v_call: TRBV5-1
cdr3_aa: ASSLEGAEGTDTQY

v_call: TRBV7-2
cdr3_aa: ASSFIESSGELF

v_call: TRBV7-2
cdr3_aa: ASSANRVNYGYT

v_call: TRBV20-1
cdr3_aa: SAHRTILAGGPRSYEQY